This entry lists 2 T cell receptor beta chains sequenced from one sample in a study of blood T cells in healthy people across ages (dated by TCRdb to the mid-2010s). The method was 5' RACE. TCRdb lists the instrument as Illumina HiSeq 2500. The second PCR ran for about 7 to 11 cycles and used a J-beta primer mix along with a sample-barcoded 5' primer. Clones were called with MiXCR by TCRdb after fastp trimmed the public reads at Q25, and only in-frame beta chains were retained. Identical CDR3 proteins give one entry, which carries the most common genes and DNA. The sample table holds 800,000 or so distinct CDR3 sequences, of which 25% were seen once. Under 4.5% of the sample is in the top ten clones. These sequences were also reported in another study, on T cells of mothers and their children.

The sequenced material came from blood. The receptors stem from a boy between 10 and 17 years old in good health.

This clonotype came up a few times. V usage is TRBV12-3 or TRBV12-4 and J usage is TRBJ1-4; no definite D call. Trimming left V 6 bases short and J 4 bases short, with 12 bases between. The CDR3 loop spans 14 amino acids. In DNA, the CDR3 is TGTGCCAGCAGCCGTTTAGGGAATAATGAAAAACTGTTTTTT. As protein: CASSRLGNNEKLFF.

CDR3 bases: TGTGCCACCAGTGGGACAGGGGAAGGGACGGGCGAGCAGTACTTC. Protein sequence: CATSGTGEGTGEQYF. This chain connects TRBV24-1 to TRBJ2-5, with 9 nucleotides matching TRBD1. The J call may be wrong; the DNA end is better matched by TRBJ2-7. The CDR3 extends over 15 amino acids. The germline V gene encodes CDR1 KGHDR and CDR2 SFDVKD.